The clone carrying this TCR beta chain has at least ten counts. All sequencing subjects had displayed CD8+CD57+ cell expansion on flow cytometry. This entry is derived from a study of CD8+CD57+ T cells in acquired aplastic anemia. On the study more broadly: Across the sorted CD4+ and CD8+ cells, DNA amounts averaged roughly 3 ug.

Germline V gene sequence: CDR1 MGHRA, CDR2 YSYEKL. There are 14 residues in the CDR3. The germline V and J ends were trimmed by 4 bases and 2 bases, with 11 bases remaining between them. The template for TCR beta VDJ and CDR3 sequence profiling was genomic DNA. MiXCR, applied by TCRdb to the reads, yields one record per CDR3 protein. The table lists roughly 100,000 distinct CDR3 sequences, 65% to 70% of them singletons. Material for sequencing was sorted CD4+, CD8+, or CD8+CD57+ T cells (not recorded which) from PBMCs. The sequence derives from a human donor with aplastic anemia. The genes are TRBV4-1 and TRBJ1-1; possible D gene TRBD1, 5 bases. CDR3 DNA sequence: TGCGCCAGCAGCCCGTGGGACGCAAACACTGAAGCTTTCTTT. Protein: CASSPWDANTEAFF.